These 22 T cell receptor beta chains share one sample of origin, sequenced in a study of blood T cell repertoires in COVID-19. Assay: immunoSEQ multiplex PCR; the TCRdb copy retains only in-frame clones and omits some. The profile covers approximately 100,000 clones, with approximately 80% appearing a single time and less than 8% taken by the ten largest. Sequenced sample: peripheral blood. These receptors originate from a woman in her fifties or sixties with acute or convalescent COVID-19.

The rearrangement links TRBV11-2 to TRBJ2-5; 7 bases align to TRBD1. V was pared by 3 bases and J by 5 bases, with 12 bases of the junction left unmatched. The CDR3 runs to 16 residues. CDR1 and CDR2 (germline): SGHAT, FQNNGV. CDR3 sequence: CASSLSYRGRSETQYF. CDR3 sequence (DNA): TGTGCCAGCAGCTTGTCGTACAGGGGTCGATCGGAGACCCAGTACTTC.

The rearrangement links TRBV2 to TRBJ2-6; D remains ambiguous. This CDR3 is 15 amino acids long. The germline V gene has CDR1 SNHLY and CDR2 FYNNEI. Trimming took off 0 bases at V and 4 bases at J, with 7 bases between the two ends. CDR3 nucleotides: TGTGCCAGCAGTGAAGCCCTCGGGGGGGCCAACGTCCTGACTTTC. It is translated as CASSEALGGANVLTF.

This clone was observed a few times. The rearrangement uses TRBV6-5 and TRBJ1-2, with D possibly being TRBD1 (6 bases). There are 13 residues in the CDR3. V was clipped by 8 bases and J by 5 bases, with 15 bases between them. Germline V gives CDR1 MNHEY, CDR2 SVGAGI. CDR3 residues: CASSQGGPYGYTF. In DNA form, the CDR3 reads TGTGCCAGCTCTCAAGGGGGACCATATGGCTACACCTTC.

The V call is TRBV10-3, the J call TRBJ1-2, with a tentative D call TRBD1 (5 bases). Trimming took off 10 bases at V and 1 base at J, with 10 bases between the two ends. The CDR3 is 12 amino acids. The germline gives CDR1 ENHRY, CDR2 SYGVKD. The CDR3 loop reads CATRGGNYGYTF. CDR3 nucleotides: TGTGCCACCCGGGGGGGTAACTATGGCTACACCTTC.

The V and J genes are TRBV19 and TRBJ1-2; D not resolved. The CDR3 spans 14 residues. Trimming left V 2 bases short and J 2 bases short, with 9 bases between. Germline CDR1 is LNHDA and CDR2 is SQIVND (reference sequence). CDR3 protein: CASSIRGENYGYTF. DNA of the CDR3: TGTGCCAGTAGTATACGGGGAGAAAACTATGGCTACACCTTC.

There are a few counts of this clone. The V and J genes are TRBV28 and TRBJ1-1; D uncertain. Trimming took off 3 bases at V and 6 bases at J, with 14 bases between the two ends. Germline V gene lookup returns CDR1 MDHEN and CDR2 SYDVKM. The length of the CDR3 is 14 residues. CDR3 region: CASSFRPSGPEAFF. For the CDR3, the DNA is TGTGCCAGCAGTTTCCGTCCTAGCGGGCCTGAAGCTTTCTTT.

The J gene is TRBJ1-2, the V gene TRBV6-5, with 10 bases matching TRBD1. V shed 6 bases, J shed 5 bases, and the junction held 9 bases outside the gene matches. Per germline, CDR1 MNHEY and CDR2 SVGAGI. This CDR3 has 15 residues. As DNA, the CDR3 is TGTGCCAGCAGGCCGGGACAGGGGAGTCGGTATGGCTACACCTTC. Translation gives CASRPGQGSRYGYTF.

This CDR3 reads CASRGGSYSNQPQHF. CDR3 sequence (DNA): TGTGCCAGCCGAGGTGGGAGTTATAGCAATCAGCCCCAGCATTTT. V gene TRBV6-5 combines with J gene TRBJ1-5; D unclear. The CDR3 sequence is 15 residues long. Germline V gene lookup returns CDR1 MNHEY and CDR2 SVGAGI. With 8 bases removed from V and 0 bases from J, the gap between germline ends came to 14 bases.

The DNA of the CDR3 is TGTGCCAGCAGCATTCGAACAGGGATAACTGAAGCTTTCTTT. Translation: CASSIRTGITEAFF. V is TRBV7-8 and J is TRBJ1-1; tentative D call: TRBD1 (6 bases). The CDR3 has 14 residues. The germline gives CDR1 SGHVS, CDR2 FQNEAQ. Between the trimmed V and J ends, which lost 5 bases and 5 bases, there was a span of 15 bases.

This chain uses TRBV11-2 with TRBJ2-1; the match to TRBD2 covers 12 bases. The CDR3 extends over 18 amino acids. The J segment lost 10 bases and the V segment lost 0 bases, leaving 13 bases of the junction unmatched. The germline V gene encodes CDR1 SGHAT and CDR2 FQNNGV. The CDR3 coding sequence is TGTGCCAGCAGCTTAGATTCGCGGACTAGCGGGGTTACTAGAGAGCAGTTCTTC. It encodes CASSLDSRTSGVTREQFF.

The V and J genes are TRBV20-1 and TRBJ1-5, with D possibly matching TRBD1 (6 bases). The germline V and J ends were trimmed by 3 bases and 6 bases, with 15 bases remaining between them. This CDR3 spans 14 amino acids. Looked up from germline, CDR1 is DFQATT and CDR2 is SNEGSKA (reference sequence). The CDR3: CSASTTGRGQPQHF. The CDR3 coding sequence is TGCAGTGCTAGTACGACAGGCCGGGGTCAGCCCCAGCATTTT.

This clone has just one count. The J gene is TRBJ2-1, the V gene TRBV11-3; 7 bases are a match to TRBD1. V lost 0 bases to trimming and J lost 7 bases; unmatched junction nucleotides: 6. The CDR3 runs to 15 residues. The germline CDR1 and CDR2 sequences are SGHNT and YENEEA. DNA of the CDR3: TGTGCCAGCAGCTTAGATCAAAGGGGGCGGAATGAGCAGTTCTTC. It yields the protein CASSLDQRGRNEQFF.

The chain recombines TRBV6-5 with TRBJ1-3; 7 positions agree with TRBD1. V shed 8 bases and J 1 base; nucleotides not matched to a gene: 8. This CDR3 is 15 amino acids long. The germline gives CDR1 MNHEY, CDR2 SVGAGI. CDR3 sequence (DNA): TGTGCCAGCCTTTGGGACAGAACATCTGGAAACACCATATATTTT. Translated: CASLWDRTSGNTIYF.

CDR3 region: CATSRGDSNYGYTF. CDR3 DNA: TGTGCCACCAGCAGAGGGGACTCTAACTATGGCTACACCTTC. This chain connects TRBV15 to TRBJ1-2; the D gene is possibly TRBD1 (5 bases). Deletions cut 1 base from V and 0 bases from J, with 6 bases between. This CDR3 comprises 14 residues. CDR1 LNHNV and CDR2 YYDKDF come from the germline V gene (reference sequence).

The chain uses TRBV7-9 and TRBJ1-4, with 7 bases that match TRBD1. The V segment lost 1 base and the J segment 2 bases; nucleotides outside the gene matches: 7. The CDR3 covers 17 residues. CDR1 and CDR2 from the germline V gene are SEHNR and FQNEAQ (reference sequence). CDR3 bases: TGTGCCAGCAGCTTAGAGACAGGGAGTCGGACTAATGAAAAACTGTTTTTT. Its translation is CASSLETGSRTNEKLFF.

This chain uses TRBV5-1 with TRBJ1-6, with unresolved D. The CDR3 totals 15 residues. V gave up 0 bases and J gave up 10 bases, with 14 bases separating them. Germline V gene sequence: CDR1 SGHRS, CDR2 YFSETQ. The CDR3 region is CASSLGVEGSSPLHF. CDR3 coding DNA: TGCGCCAGCAGCTTGGGAGTGGAGGGTAGCTCACCCCTCCACTTT.

This clone was recorded only once. The rearrangement uses TRBV5-1 and TRBJ1-1; D unclear. This CDR3 spans 13 amino acids. V lost 4 bases, J lost 0 bases, and 7 bases lay in between. The germline V gene encodes CDR1 SGHRS and CDR2 YFSETQ. The chain's CDR3 is CASSAEVNTEAFF. CDR3 in DNA: TGCGCCAGCAGCGCCGAGGTGAACACTGAAGCTTTCTTT.

The rearrangement uses TRBV6-5 and TRBJ1-2; TRBD1 matches 8 bases. CDR3 length: 15 amino acids. Germline CDR1 MNHEY, CDR2 SVGAGI. The V and J ends lost 2 bases and 7 bases, in that order; junction bases with no gene match: 9. This CDR3 reads CASSYQTGGSSGYTF. CDR3 nucleotides: TGTGCCAGCAGTTACCAAACAGGGGGATCCTCTGGCTACACCTTC.

The genes are TRBV7-3 and TRBJ2-1, with 8 positions matching TRBD1. Germline V gene lookup returns CDR1 SGHTA and CDR2 FQGTGA. Losses at the gene ends were 6 bases for V and 9 bases for J; bases not matched to a gene: 10. The CDR3 consists of 14 residues. CDR3 in amino acids: CASRRTGSVGEQFF. CDR3 nucleotide sequence: TGTGCCAGCAGACGGACAGGGTCCGTCGGTGAGCAGTTCTTC.

The J gene is TRBJ2-3, the V gene TRBV4-2; 7 bases match TRBD2. Looked up from germline, CDR1 is LGHNA and CDR2 is YNFKEQ. Trimming removed 5 bases from V and 6 bases from J; junction bases left unmatched: 11. This CDR3 has 15 residues. The CDR3 spells CASSSLTSPQDTQYF. The CDR3 DNA reads TGTGCCAGCAGCTCACTGACTAGCCCCCAGGATACGCAGTATTTT.

The chain is built from TRBV15 and TRBJ1-5; 7 positions match TRBD1. The V and J ends lost 5 bases and 7 bases, in that order; junction bases with no gene match: 5. The length of the CDR3 is 13 residues. Germline values: CDR1 LNHNV, CDR2 YYDKDF (reference sequence). This CDR3 reads CATSLDRDQPQHF. The CDR3 DNA follows: TGTGCCACCAGCCTCGACAGGGACCAGCCCCAGCATTTT.

Here the CDR3 DNA reads TGTGCCAGCAGTGAAGGGACAGGCGGGAAGTACTTC. Translating it yields CASSEGTGGKYF. The V call is TRBV2, the J call TRBJ2-7; perhaps TRBD1 as D (7 bases). The CDR3 consists of 12 residues. Germline CDR1 is SNHLY and CDR2 is FYNNEI. Trimming removed 1 base at V and 11 bases at J, with 12 bases between.